A single sample gave rise to the 14 T cell receptor beta chains below, sequenced in a study of sequential checkpoint blockade in melanoma. Noted treatment: randomized to nivolumab then ipilimumab (arm A) or the reverse (arm B). Only in-frame clones appear in the TCRdb table, and some are missing; sequencing was by immunoSEQ multiplex PCR. Found here are roughly 8,800 clones, around 60% of them singletons; the top ten hold roughly 41%. This sample comprised CD8+ T cells sorted from blood (inferred from file names), obtained from a patient given nivolumab and ipilimumab in sequence. The source is a human donor with melanoma.

The CDR3, as DNA: TGTGCCAGCAACCACAGGGGGTTAGAAGAGACCCAGTACTTC. Its protein product is CASNHRGLEETQYF. The J gene is TRBJ2-5, the V gene TRBV7-9, with 8 positions matching TRBD1. Germline values: CDR1 SEHNR, CDR2 FQNEAQ (reference sequence). The V segment lost 7 bases and the J segment 3 bases; nucleotides outside the gene matches: 7. CDR3 length equals 14 residues.

The genes are TRBV9 and TRBJ1-2; D might be TRBD1 (6 bases). Germline V lookup: CDR1 SGDLS, CDR2 YYNGEE. This CDR3 region has 15 residues. Trimming removed 0 bases from V and 4 bases from J, with 13 bases in between. CDR3 nucleotide sequence: TGTGCCAGCAGCGTAGAAGAACAGGGTCGCTATGGCTACACCTTC. This encodes CASSVEEQGRYGYTF.

This clone was seen a few times. V gene TRBV5-4 combines with J gene TRBJ1-1, with a weak D call TRBD1 (6 bases). Per germline, CDR1 SGHNT and CDR2 YYREEE (reference sequence). The V and J ends lost 4 bases and 5 bases respectively, with 15 bases between them. CDR3 length equals 14 residues. The DNA of the CDR3 is TGTGCCAGCAGCCCCCTACAGGGTGAAACTGAAGCTTTCTTT. Translated: CASSPLQGETEAFF.

This clone appeared a few times. The V gene is TRBV28, the J gene TRBJ2-5, with 7 bases aligning to TRBD2. The CDR3 is 15 residues long. The J segment lost 3 bases and the V segment lost 6 bases, leaving 10 bases of the junction unmatched. Germline assignment: CDR1 MDHEN and CDR2 SYDVKM. CDR3 sequence: CASSPSRGGKETQYF. CDR3 in DNA: TGTGCCAGCAGCCCGTCGAGGGGAGGGAAAGAGACCCAGTACTTC.

The V call is TRBV4-3, the J call TRBJ1-1, with D uncertain. V was trimmed by 5 bases and J by 5 bases, leaving 12 bases between them. The CDR3 sequence is 13 residues long. Germline loops: CDR1 LGHNA, CDR2 YSLEER. CDR3 DNA: TGCGCCAGCAGCTTCACGGGTAAGACTGAAGCTTTCTTT. Residues: CASSFTGKTEAFF.

The chain is built from TRBV5-6 and TRBJ1-1; unclear D gene. The germline V gene encodes CDR1 SGHDT and CDR2 YYEEEE. V lost 6 bases, J lost 4 bases, and 16 bases lay in between. The CDR3 contains 14 residues. The CDR3, as DNA: TGTGCCAGCAACAAAGCGGGGAGAGGCACTGAAGCTTTCTTT. This gives the protein CASNKAGRGTEAFF.

This clone turned up a few times. The V gene is TRBV4-1, the J gene TRBJ2-3, with 9 nucleotides matching TRBD2. The length of the CDR3 is 16 residues. With V trimmed by 0 bases and J by 6 bases, 7 bases remained unmatched. Germline lookup yields CDR1 MGHRA and CDR2 YSYEKL. The CDR3 sequence is CASSQEQRGAGDTQYF. In DNA, the CDR3 is TGCGCCAGCAGCCAAGAACAGCGGGGGGCCGGGGATACGCAGTATTTT.

The rearrangement joins TRBV21-1 to TRBJ1-1. TRBV21-1 is an annotated pseudogene. This CDR3 is built from 17 residues. Written as DNA, the CDR3 is TGTGCCAGCAGGCGTATATTAGCTACACAAATTCGCACTGAAGCTTTCTTT. Residues: CASRRILATQIRTEAFF.

CDR3 coding DNA: TGTGCCAGCAGCCCACGGGGACAGCCGAACACTGAAGCTTTCTTT. Its protein is CASSPRGQPNTEAFF. This rearrangement joins TRBV7-6 to TRBJ1-1; 7 bases match TRBD1. There are 15 residues in the CDR3. J was trimmed by 1 base and V by 5 bases; bases with no gene match: 7. The germline CDR1 and CDR2 sequences are SGHVS and FNYEAQ. The whole variable domain, filled in from reference TRBV7-6 and TRBJ1-1, reads GAGVSQSPRYKVTKRGQDVALRCDPISGHVSLYWYRQALGQGPEFLTYFNYEAQQDKSGLPNDRFSAERPEGSISTLTIQRTEQRDSAMYRCASSPRGQPNTEAFFGQGTRLTVV.

The table lists this clone with a few counts. The genes are TRBV5-6 and TRBJ2-7; D call uncertain. The ends were cut back, 3 bases at V and 3 bases at J, with 7 bases in the middle. Per the germline V gene, CDR1 is SGHDT and CDR2 is YYEEEE. The CDR3 covers 12 residues. In DNA form, the CDR3 reads TGTGCCAGCAGCTCCCGACACTACGAGCAGTACTTC. Translating it yields CASSSRHYEQYF.

This clone was picked up one time. The chain links TRBV5-1 to TRBJ2-5, with 12 nucleotides matching TRBD2. Unmatched junction bases numbered 0, after V lost 3 bases and J lost 0 bases. The CDR3 covers 15 residues. Germline CDR1 and CDR2: SGHRS and YFSETQ. The CDR3 spells CASSSSGGDQETQYF. The CDR3, as DNA: TGCGCCAGCAGCTCTAGCGGGGGGGACCAAGAGACCCAGTACTTC.

The chain employs TRBV29-1 and TRBJ1-1, with 10 bases that match TRBD1. Germline loops: CDR1 SQVTM, CDR2 ANQGSEA. The V and J ends lost 3 bases and 5 bases, in that order; junction bases with no gene match: 18. This CDR3 region has 18 residues. The CDR3: CSVEARFGDRGQGTEAFF. In nucleotides, the CDR3 is TGCAGCGTTGAGGCCCGATTCGGGGACAGGGGACAAGGAACTGAAGCTTTCTTT.

This clone was observed a few times. The V gene is TRBV7-3, the J gene TRBJ2-2; D may be TRBD1 (5 bases). The V gene lost 1 base and the J gene lost 2 bases, with 14 bases spanning the gap. From germline, CDR1 is SGHTA and CDR2 FQGTGA. This CDR3 contains 17 residues. Here the CDR3 DNA reads TGTGCCAGCAGCTTAATAGTATCGCAGGGCAACACCGGGGAGCTGTTTTTT. It codes for CASSLIVSQGNTGELFF. Looking up the rest from reference TRBV7-3 and TRBJ2-2 gives the full variable domain: GAGVSQTPSNKVTEKGKYVELRCDPISGHTALYWYRQSLGQGPEFLIYFQGTGAADDSGLPNDRFFAVRPEGSVSTLKIQRTERGDSAVYLCASSLIVSQGNTGELFFGEGSRLTVL.

The DNA for the CDR3 is TGCGCCAGCAGCCCACATCCTAGCACAGATACGCAGTATTTT. Translated: CASSPHPSTDTQYF. The chain links TRBV4-1 to TRBJ2-3; D not certain. Germline CDR1 and CDR2: MGHRA and YSYEKL. V was shortened by 4 bases and J by 0 bases, with 8 bases between the two germline ends. The CDR3 spans 14 residues.